This TCR beta chain was sequenced during a study of beta chain features in type 1 diabetes. Comments on this clone: Antigen unknown.

Germline assignment: CDR1 MGHRA and CDR2 YSYEKL. After removal of 4 bases from V and 5 bases from J, the junction contained 5 bases not matched to a gene. The CDR3 is 15 residues long. General observations from the study: For Type 1 diabetes patients, all four CD4+ subsets carried TCRB CDR3s that were moderately but significantly shorter. The naive, central memory and Treg TCRB repertoires showed an apparent similarity that was greater among patients than among healthy donors.

Sequenced material consisted of expressed TCRB transcripts (all of the isolated RNA was reverse transcribed). The protocol was immunoSEQ multiplex PCR, while the TCRdb copy is restricted to in-frame clones and leaves out a portion. The data hold about 190,000 clones, with less than 10% observed a single time. The chain recombines TRBV4-1 with TRBJ1-1; TRBD1 agrees at 12 bases. The clonotype comes from a man younger than 35 with type 1 diabetes. The sequenced sample consisted of central memory CD4+ T cells from blood. The CDR3 here is CASSPGTGGRTEAFF. CDR3 bases: TGCGCCAGCAGCCCTGGGACAGGGGGCAGGACTGAAGCTTTCTTT.